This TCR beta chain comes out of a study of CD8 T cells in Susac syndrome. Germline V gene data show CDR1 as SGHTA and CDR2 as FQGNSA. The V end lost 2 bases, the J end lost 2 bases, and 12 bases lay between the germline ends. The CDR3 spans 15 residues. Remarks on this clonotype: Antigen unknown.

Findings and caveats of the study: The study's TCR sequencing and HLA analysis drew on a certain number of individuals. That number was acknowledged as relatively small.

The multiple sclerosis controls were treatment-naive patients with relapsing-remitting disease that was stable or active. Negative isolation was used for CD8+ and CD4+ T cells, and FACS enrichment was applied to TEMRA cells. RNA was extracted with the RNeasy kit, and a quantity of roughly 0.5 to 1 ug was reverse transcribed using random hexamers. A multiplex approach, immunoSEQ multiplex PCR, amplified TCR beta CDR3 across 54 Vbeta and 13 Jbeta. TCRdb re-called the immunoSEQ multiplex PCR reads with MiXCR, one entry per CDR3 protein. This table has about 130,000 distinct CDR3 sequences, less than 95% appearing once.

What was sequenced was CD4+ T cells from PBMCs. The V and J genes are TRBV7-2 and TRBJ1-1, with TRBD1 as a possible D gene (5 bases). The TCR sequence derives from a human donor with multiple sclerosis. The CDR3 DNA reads TGTGCCAGCAGCTTATCCGGACAAGGAAACACTGAAGCTTTCTTT. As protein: CASSLSGQGNTEAFF.